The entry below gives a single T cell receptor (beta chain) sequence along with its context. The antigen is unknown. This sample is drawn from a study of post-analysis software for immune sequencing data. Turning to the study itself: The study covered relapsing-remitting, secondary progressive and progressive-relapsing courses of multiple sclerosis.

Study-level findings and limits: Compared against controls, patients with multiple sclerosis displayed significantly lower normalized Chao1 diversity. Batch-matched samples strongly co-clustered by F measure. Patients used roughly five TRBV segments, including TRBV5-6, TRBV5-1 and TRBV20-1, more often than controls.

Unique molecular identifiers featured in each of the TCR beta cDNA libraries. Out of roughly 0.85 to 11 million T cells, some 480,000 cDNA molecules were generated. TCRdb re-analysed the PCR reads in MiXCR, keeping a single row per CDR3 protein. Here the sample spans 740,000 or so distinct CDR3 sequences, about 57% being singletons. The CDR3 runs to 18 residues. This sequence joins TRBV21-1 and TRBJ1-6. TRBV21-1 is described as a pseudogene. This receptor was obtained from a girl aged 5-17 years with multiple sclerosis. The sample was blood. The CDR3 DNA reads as TGTGCCAGCAGCAAAAGGGGTAGGGCCCAGCATAGCGGTTCACCCCTCCACTTT. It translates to CASSKRGRAQHSGSPLHF.